What follows is one T cell receptor (beta chain) and its context. What it recognizes is unknown. Data came from immunoSEQ multiplex PCR; TCRdb stores just in-frame clones and leaves some out. The repertoire holds about half a million clones, with 70% to 80% as singletons. The data are from a study of shared clonotypes between healthy human individuals. General study results and limits: The small donor group covered limited genetic and exposure diversity.

Healthy and HIV-negative, the adult donors had no recent acute infections or vaccinations. The CDR3 has 15 amino acids. CDR1 GTSNPN and CDR2 SVGIG come from the germline V gene (reference sequence). Trimming took off 3 bases at V and 4 bases at J, with 16 bases between the two ends. The receptor comes from a woman between 40 and 50 years old in good health. Some clones in this sample may be carry-over from other donors' samples. Sequences were obtained from PBMCs. This sequence joins TRBV30 and TRBJ1-5, with a possible D match to TRBD1 (5 bases). The chain's CDR3 is CAWSGEQDANQPQHF. In nucleotides, the CDR3 is TGTGCCTGGAGCGGAGAACAGGATGCGAATCAGCCCCAGCATTTT.